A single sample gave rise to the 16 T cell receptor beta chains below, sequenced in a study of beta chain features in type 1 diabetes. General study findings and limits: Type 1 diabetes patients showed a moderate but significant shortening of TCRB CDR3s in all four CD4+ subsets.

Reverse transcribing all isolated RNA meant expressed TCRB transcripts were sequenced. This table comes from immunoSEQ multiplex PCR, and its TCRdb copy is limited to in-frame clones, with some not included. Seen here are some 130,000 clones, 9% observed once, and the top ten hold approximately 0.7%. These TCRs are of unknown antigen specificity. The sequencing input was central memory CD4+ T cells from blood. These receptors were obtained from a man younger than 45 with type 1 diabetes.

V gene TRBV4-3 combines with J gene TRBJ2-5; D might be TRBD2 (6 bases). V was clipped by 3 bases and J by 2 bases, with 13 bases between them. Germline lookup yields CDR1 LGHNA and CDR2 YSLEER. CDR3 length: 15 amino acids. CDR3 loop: CASSQEGQGQETQYF. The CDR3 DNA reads TGCGCCAGCAGCCAGGAGGGGCAGGGTCAAGAGACCCAGTACTTC.

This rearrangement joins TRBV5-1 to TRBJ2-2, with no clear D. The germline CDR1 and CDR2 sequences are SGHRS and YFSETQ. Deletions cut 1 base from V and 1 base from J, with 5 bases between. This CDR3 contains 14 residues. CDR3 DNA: TGCGCCAGCAGCTTGAACAGGAACACCGGGGAGCTGTTTTTT. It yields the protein CASSLNRNTGELFF.

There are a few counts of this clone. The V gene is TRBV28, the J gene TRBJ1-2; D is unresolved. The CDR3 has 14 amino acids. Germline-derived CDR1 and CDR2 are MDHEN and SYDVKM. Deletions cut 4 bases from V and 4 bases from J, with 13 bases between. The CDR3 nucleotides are TGTGCCAGCAGTTGGGCAGGTTCGAGCTATGGCTACACCTTC. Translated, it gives CASSWAGSSYGYTF.

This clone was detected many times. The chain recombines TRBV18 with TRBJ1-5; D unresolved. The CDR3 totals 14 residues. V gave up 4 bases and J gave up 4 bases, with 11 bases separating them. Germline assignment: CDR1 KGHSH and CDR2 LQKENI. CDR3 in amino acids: CASSQGDFNQPQHF. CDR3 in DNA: TGTGCCAGCTCACAAGGAGACTTTAATCAGCCCCAGCATTTT. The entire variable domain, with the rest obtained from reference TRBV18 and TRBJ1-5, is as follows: NAGVMQNPRHLVRRRGQEARLRCSPMKGHSHVYWYRQLPEEGLKFMVYLQKENIIDESGMPKERFSAEFPKEGPSILRIQQVVRGDSAAYFCASSQGDFNQPQHFGDGTRLSIL.

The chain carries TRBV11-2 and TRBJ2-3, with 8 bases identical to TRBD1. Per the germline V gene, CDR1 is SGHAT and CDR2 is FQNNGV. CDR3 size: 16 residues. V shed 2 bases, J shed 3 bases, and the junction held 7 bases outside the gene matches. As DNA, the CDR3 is TGTGCCAGCAGCTTACAGGGGGCTATTGTAACAGATACGCAGTATTTT. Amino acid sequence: CASSLQGAIVTDTQYF.

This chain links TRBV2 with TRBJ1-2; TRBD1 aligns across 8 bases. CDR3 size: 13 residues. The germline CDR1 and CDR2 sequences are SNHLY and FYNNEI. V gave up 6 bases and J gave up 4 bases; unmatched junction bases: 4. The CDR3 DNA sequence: TGTGCCAGCAGGGACAGGGCGATCTATGGCTACACCTTC. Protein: CASRDRAIYGYTF.

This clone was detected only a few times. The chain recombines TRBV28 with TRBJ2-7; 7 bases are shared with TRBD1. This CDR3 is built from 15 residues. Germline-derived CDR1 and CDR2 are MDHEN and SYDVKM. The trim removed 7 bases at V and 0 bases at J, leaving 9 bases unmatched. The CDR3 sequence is CASIGGQRSSYEQYF. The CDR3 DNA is TGTGCCAGCATTGGGGGACAGAGAAGCTCCTACGAGCAGTACTTC.

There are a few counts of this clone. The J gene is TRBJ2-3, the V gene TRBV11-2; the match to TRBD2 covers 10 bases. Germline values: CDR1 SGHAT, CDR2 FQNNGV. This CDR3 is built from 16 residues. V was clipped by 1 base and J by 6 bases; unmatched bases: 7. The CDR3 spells CASSLGPAGGPDTQYF. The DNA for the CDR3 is TGTGCCAGCAGCTTAGGTCCAGCGGGGGGGCCTGATACGCAGTATTTT.

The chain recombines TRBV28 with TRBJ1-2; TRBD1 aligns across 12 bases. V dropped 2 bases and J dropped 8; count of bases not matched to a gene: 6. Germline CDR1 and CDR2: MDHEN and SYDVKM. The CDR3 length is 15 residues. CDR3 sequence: CASSLGGQGASGYTF. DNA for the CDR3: TGTGCCAGCAGTTTAGGGGGACAGGGGGCGTCGGGCTACACCTTC.

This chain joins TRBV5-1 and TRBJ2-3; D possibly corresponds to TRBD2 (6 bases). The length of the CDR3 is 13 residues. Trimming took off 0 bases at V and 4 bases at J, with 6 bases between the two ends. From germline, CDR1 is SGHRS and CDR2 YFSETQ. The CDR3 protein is CASSLAGADTQYF. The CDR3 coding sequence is TGCGCCAGCAGCTTGGCGGGGGCAGATACGCAGTATTTT.

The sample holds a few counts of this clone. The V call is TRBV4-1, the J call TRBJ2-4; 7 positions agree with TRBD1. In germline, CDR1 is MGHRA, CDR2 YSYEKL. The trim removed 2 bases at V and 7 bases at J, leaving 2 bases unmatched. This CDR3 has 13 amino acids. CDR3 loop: CASSQPDRNIQYF. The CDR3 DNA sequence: TGCGCCAGCAGCCAACCGGACAGGAACATTCAGTACTTC.

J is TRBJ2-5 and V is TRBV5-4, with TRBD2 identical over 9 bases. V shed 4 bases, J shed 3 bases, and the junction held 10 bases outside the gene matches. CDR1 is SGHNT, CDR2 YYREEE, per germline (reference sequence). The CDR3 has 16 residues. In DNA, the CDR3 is TGTGCCAGCAGCCTTCAGAGCGGGGGGCGAAAAGAGACCCAGTACTTC. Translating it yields CASSLQSGGRKETQYF.

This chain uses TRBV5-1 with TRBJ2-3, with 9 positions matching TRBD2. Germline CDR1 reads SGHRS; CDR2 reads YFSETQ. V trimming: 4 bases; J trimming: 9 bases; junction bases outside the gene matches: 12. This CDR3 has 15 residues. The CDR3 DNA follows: TGCGCCAGCAGCCAGGCGGCGGGGGGGCCTCTAACGCAGTATTTT. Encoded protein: CASSQAAGGPLTQYF.

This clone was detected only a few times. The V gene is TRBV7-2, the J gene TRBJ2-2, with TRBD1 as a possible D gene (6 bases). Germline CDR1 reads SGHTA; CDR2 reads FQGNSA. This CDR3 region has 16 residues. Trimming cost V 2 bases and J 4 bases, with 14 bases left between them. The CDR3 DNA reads TGTGCCAGCAGCTTATATGCAGGGGCGGCCACCGGGGAGCTGTTTTTT. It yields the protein CASSLYAGAATGELFF. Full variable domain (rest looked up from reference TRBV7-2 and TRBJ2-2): GAGVSQSPSNKVTEKGKDVELRCDPISGHTALYWYRQSLGQGLEFLIYFQGNSAPDKSGLPSDRFSAERTGGSVSTLTIQRTQQEDSAVYLCASSLYAGAATGELFFGEGSRLTVL.

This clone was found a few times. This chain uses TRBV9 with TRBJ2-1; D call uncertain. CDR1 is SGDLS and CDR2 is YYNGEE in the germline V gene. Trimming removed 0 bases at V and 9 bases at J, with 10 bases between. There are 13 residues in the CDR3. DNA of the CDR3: TGTGCCAGCAGCGTAGTAGGAGAGGTTGAGCAGTTCTTC. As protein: CASSVVGEVEQFF.

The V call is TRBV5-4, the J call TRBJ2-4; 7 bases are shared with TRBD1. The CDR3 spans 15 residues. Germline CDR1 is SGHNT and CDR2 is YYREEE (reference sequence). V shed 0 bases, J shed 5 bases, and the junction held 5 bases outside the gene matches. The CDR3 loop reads CASSLDAQGENIQYF. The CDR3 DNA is TGTGCCAGCAGCTTGGACGCGCAGGGGGAAAACATTCAGTACTTC.